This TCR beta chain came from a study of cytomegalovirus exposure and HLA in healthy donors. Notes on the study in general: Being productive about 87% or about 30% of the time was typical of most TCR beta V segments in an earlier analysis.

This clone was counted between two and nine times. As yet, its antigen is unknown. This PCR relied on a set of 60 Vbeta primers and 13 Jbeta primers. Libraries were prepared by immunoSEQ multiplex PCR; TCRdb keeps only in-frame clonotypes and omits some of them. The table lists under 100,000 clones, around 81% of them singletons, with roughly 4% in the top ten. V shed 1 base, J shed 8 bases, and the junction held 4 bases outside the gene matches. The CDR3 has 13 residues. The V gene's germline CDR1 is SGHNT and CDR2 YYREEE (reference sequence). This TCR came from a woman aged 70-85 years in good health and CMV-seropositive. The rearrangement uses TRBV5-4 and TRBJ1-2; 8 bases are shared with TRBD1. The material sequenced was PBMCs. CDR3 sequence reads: CASSLPSGGGYTF. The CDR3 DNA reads TGTGCCAGCAGCTTGCCGTCAGGGGGCGGCTACACCTTC.